The 21 T cell receptor beta chains presented below share a single source sample, sequenced in a study of CD8 T cells in ankylosing spondylitis. Study outcomes and limitations: Characteristic, it appeared, of ankylosing spondylitis blood was a TCR beta motif of fewer than 10 highly homologous variants.

One entry per CDR3 protein, called by TCRdb with MiXCR from the 5' RACE reads. Here the sample spans more than 500,000 distinct CDR3 sequences, 5.3% being singletons. Antigen specificity for these receptors is unknown. The sample was blood, either unsorted or a sorted T cell fraction (not recorded which). The receptor source for this set is a male donor with ankylosing spondylitis.

This clonotype was picked up many times. The chain carries TRBV5-4 and TRBJ2-1; D perhaps matches TRBD2 (5 bases). Germline loops: CDR1 SGHNT, CDR2 YYREEE (reference sequence). CDR3 size: 20 residues. Trimming cost V 0 bases and J 0 bases, with 22 bases left between them. The CDR3 region is CASSLEGSDFTLSSYNEQFF. DNA of the CDR3: TGTGCCAGCAGCTTGGAAGGGAGCGACTTTACCTTGAGCTCCTACAATGAGCAGTTCTTC. The complete variable domain, with remaining parts taken from reference TRBV5-4 and TRBJ2-1, reads ETGVTQSPTHLIKTRGQQVTLRCSSQSGHNTVSWYQQALGQGPQFIFQYYREEENGRGNFPPRFSGLQFPNYSSELNVNALELDDSALYLCASSLEGSDFTLSSYNEQFFGPGTRLTVL.

Many counts were recorded for this clonotype. This sequence joins TRBV20-1 and TRBJ2-5; 14 bases are a match to TRBD2. Germline CDR1 reads DFQATT; CDR2 reads SNEGSKA (reference sequence). CDR3 size: 15 residues. V trimming: 5 bases; J trimming: 5 bases; junction bases outside the gene matches: 7. CDR3 protein: CSAPRTSGRQETQYF. CDR3 coding DNA: TGCAGTGCTCCTCGGACTAGCGGGAGGCAGGAGACCCAGTACTTC.

This chain uses TRBV15 with TRBJ1-2, with D possibly matching TRBD1 (6 bases). Germline CDR1 LNHNV, CDR2 YYDKDF (reference sequence). Trimming shortened V by 1 base and J by 6 bases, and 12 bases separated the two germline ends. CDR3 length: 14 amino acids. The DNA of the CDR3 is TGTGCCACCAGCAGAGCACAGGGTGTAGATGGCTACACCTTC. It translates to CATSRAQGVDGYTF.

This clonotype was recorded many times. This rearrangement joins TRBV7-2 to TRBJ2-5; D possibly corresponds to TRBD2 (5 bases). V lost 1 base and J 2 bases, leaving 8 bases between the germline ends. CDR3 length: 14 amino acids. Germline CDR1 is SGHTA and CDR2 is FQGNSA. This CDR3 is CASSLEAGQETQYF. The CDR3 DNA sequence: TGTGCCAGCAGCTTAGAGGCGGGTCAAGAGACCCAGTACTTC.

This clonotype has a count of ten or more. The junction and the germline gene differ at one end; a read error may be behind it. The chain carries TRBV4-2 and TRBJ2-5; D uncertain. The CDR3 extends over 15 amino acids. Germline CDR1 LGHNA, CDR2 YNFKEQ. CDR3 in amino acids: CASSQDRPGLSTQHF. CDR3 nucleotide sequence: TGTGCCAGCAGCCAAGATAGGCCAGGCCTATCGACCCAGCACTTC.

This clonotype was counted only a few times. This CDR3 reads CASSPLGGNNSPLHF. CDR3 nucleotides: TGTGCCAGCAGCCCATTGGGGGGGAACAATTCACCCCTCCACTTT. The V gene is TRBV7-6, the J gene TRBJ1-6; D is perhaps TRBD1 (5 bases). Trimming shortened V by 5 bases and J by 7 bases, and 15 bases separated the two germline ends. The CDR3 is made up of 15 amino acids. Looked up from germline, CDR1 is SGHVS and CDR2 is FNYEAQ.

This clonotype was seen many times. The chain joins TRBV20-1 to TRBJ2-1, with D perhaps matching TRBD1 (7 bases). The CDR3 length is 11 residues. CDR1 DFQATT and CDR2 SNEGSKA come from the germline V gene (reference sequence). The V and J ends lost 5 bases and 8 bases respectively, with 10 bases between them. The CDR3 DNA follows: TGCAGTGCTCTCAGGGGGGATGAGCAGTTCTTC. Translating gives CSALRGDEQFF.

A note on this clonotype: A clone one base away is much larger, so this may be a read error. This chain connects TRBV12-3 or TRBV12-4 to TRBJ2-4; D gene ambiguous. The CDR3 has 12 residues. V was shortened by 10 bases and J by 2 bases, with 9 bases between the two germline ends. CDR3 in DNA: TGTGCCACCGGTCCACCCAAAAACATTCAGTACTTC. Its translation: CATGPPKNIQYF.

The chain carries TRBV29-1 and TRBJ1-1, with D possibly TRBD1 on 6 matching bases. This CDR3 contains 15 residues. The V gene's germline CDR1 is SQVTM and CDR2 ANQGSEA. The V and J ends lost 6 bases and 0 bases respectively, with 17 bases between them. Written as DNA, the CDR3 is TGCAGCGTAGGACCGACAGGTCCTCTGAACACTGAAGCTTTCTTT. Protein product: CSVGPTGPLNTEAFF.

The table lists this clonotype with many counts. As DNA, the CDR3 is TGTGCCAGCACCCCGACAGCGGGGGCCTACAATGAGCAGTTCTTC. Translating gives CASTPTAGAYNEQFF. This chain joins TRBV12-3 or TRBV12-4 and TRBJ2-1; 8 bases align to TRBD2. Trimming at V came to 7 bases and at J to 2 bases, leaving 7 bases not matched to a gene. The CDR3 has 15 amino acids.

This clonotype was seen ten or more times. CDR3 sequence reads: CASRFDPTIQETQYF. The CDR3 region has the DNA TGTGCCAGCAGATTTGACCCGACGATCCAAGAGACCCAGTACTTC. The rearrangement joins TRBV5-5 to TRBJ2-5, with D unresolved. This CDR3 has 15 residues. V was pared by 5 bases and J by 1 base, with 15 bases between. Germline CDR1 reads SGHKS; CDR2 reads YYEKEE (reference sequence).

Many counts were recorded for this clonotype. V and J are TRBV4-2 and TRBJ2-3; the match to TRBD1 covers 11 bases. Germline trimming cut 0 bases from V and 3 bases from J; bases unmatched to any gene: 2. This CDR3 is built from 16 residues. Germline V gene sequence: CDR1 LGHNA, CDR2 YNFKEQ. The CDR3, as DNA: TGTGCCAGCAGCCAAGATGGACAGGGGGCGACAGATACGCAGTATTTT. Its protein product is CASSQDGQGATDTQYF.

With respect to this clonotype: A read error may explain this, as a much larger clone is one base away. This rearrangement joins TRBV6-5 to TRBJ1-1; D is unclear. CDR3 size: 13 residues. The germline V gene encodes CDR1 MNHEY and CDR2 SVGAGI. CDR3 sequence: CASSYSRMTEALF. The CDR3 nucleotides read TGTGCCAGCAGTTACTCACGTATGACTGAAGCTCTCTTT.

This clonotype was detected many times. The CDR3 reads CASSTPGAGEEKLFF. CDR3 bases: TGTGCCAGCAGCACCCCGGGGGCAGGGGAGGAAAAACTGTTTTTT. The J gene is TRBJ1-4, the V gene TRBV5-6, with TRBD1 as a possible D gene (6 bases). This CDR3 contains 15 residues. Germline lookup yields CDR1 SGHDT and CDR2 YYEEEE. V lost 4 bases, J lost 8 bases, and 18 bases lay in between.

This clonotype was detected many times. This rearrangement joins TRBV9 to TRBJ1-1; no reliable D call. Germline lookup yields CDR1 SGDLS and CDR2 YYNGEE. Deletions cut 0 bases from V and 1 base from J, with 16 bases between. There are 17 residues in the CDR3. The CDR3, as DNA: TGTGCCAGCAGCGTAGGGCTTTCCGGAGCCTCGAACACTGAAGCTTTCTTT. Encoded protein: CASSVGLSGASNTEAFF. The whole variable domain, remainder taken from reference TRBV9 and TRBJ1-1, is DSGVTQTPKHLITATGQRVTLRCSPRSGDLSVYWYQQSLDQGLQFLIQYYNGEERAKGNILERFSAQQFPDLHSELNLSSLELGDSALYFCASSVGLSGASNTEAFFGQGTRLTVV.

With respect to this clonotype: This clone may be a read error of a much larger clone one base away. V gene TRBV7-9 combines with J gene TRBJ1-4; D possibly corresponds to TRBD1 (6 bases). Germline assignment: CDR1 SEHNR and CDR2 FQNEAQ (reference sequence). The CDR3 has 14 residues. Trimming pared 6 bases from V and 4 bases from J, leaving 12 bases between. CDR3 protein: CASRSRDINEKLFF. For the CDR3, the DNA is TGTGCCAGCAGATCACGGGACATTAATGAAAAACTGTTTTTT.

This clonotype was counted many times. CDR3 loop: CASSLGTGLETQYF. The DNA for the CDR3 is TGCGCCAGCAGCTTGGGGACAGGGTTAGAGACCCAGTACTTC. The gene calls are TRBV5-1 and TRBJ2-5; 8 positions agree with TRBD1. CDR1 SGHRS and CDR2 YFSETQ come from the germline V gene. This CDR3 has 14 residues. The V and J ends lost 0 bases and 4 bases, in that order; junction bases with no gene match: 2.

The sample holds many counts of this clonotype. V usage is TRBV19 and J usage is TRBJ1-1; D unresolved. The CDR3 runs to 13 residues. Trimming removed 7 bases at V and 1 base at J, with 10 bases between. Germline loops: CDR1 LNHDA, CDR2 SQIVND (reference sequence). In DNA form, the CDR3 reads TGTGCCAGTACCGTTGCTTGGAACACTGAAGCTTTCTTT. Encoded protein: CASTVAWNTEAFF.

This clonotype was counted many times. As DNA, the CDR3 is TGTGCCAGCAGCCCGAGCGGGAGGCCGAGGAATGAGCAGTTCTTC. Amino acids: CASSPSGRPRNEQFF. The genes are TRBV6-1 and TRBJ2-1; TRBD2 agrees at 9 bases. Germline values: CDR1 MNHNS, CDR2 SASEGT. The CDR3 has 15 residues. Trimming at V came to 6 bases and at J to 7 bases, leaving 10 bases not matched to a gene.

This clonotype was counted ten times or more. J is TRBJ2-2 and V is TRBV7-2; D might be TRBD1 (5 bases). CDR3 length: 13 residues. V lost 6 bases, J lost 4 bases, and 9 bases lay in between. Germline lookup yields CDR1 SGHTA and CDR2 FQGNSA. The CDR3 loop is CASRLRGTGELFF. For the CDR3, the DNA is TGTGCCAGCAGATTAAGGGGCACCGGGGAGCTGTTTTTT. The full variable domain, rest sourced from reference TRBV7-2 and TRBJ2-2, is GAGVSQSPSNKVTEKGKDVELRCDPISGHTALYWYRQSLGQGLEFLIYFQGNSAPDKSGLPSDRFSAERTGGSVSTLTIQRTQQEDSAVYLCASRLRGTGELFFGEGSRLTVL.

This clonotype was seen many times. V usage is TRBV20-1 and J usage is TRBJ2-7, with no clear D. CDR1 and CDR2 from the germline V gene are DFQATT and SNEGSKA (reference sequence). The CDR3 consists of 14 residues. V was trimmed by 5 bases and J by 0 bases, leaving 14 bases between them. Here the CDR3 DNA reads TGCAGTGCTCCCCTGGGTAGCTACTCCTACGAGCAGTACTTC. Encoded protein: CSAPLGSYSYEQYF.